This T cell receptor beta chain was identified in a study of blood T cell repertoires in COVID-19 (dated by TCRdb to between 2020 and 2021). For the wider study: Samples covering the acute and convalescent phases of COVID-19 were provided by collaborators in the United States, Italy and Spain. The samples were drawn from the first 160 participants of the ongoing ImmuneRACE study and from over 950 subjects provided by 6 global collaborators. Subjects who had been exposed to COVID-19, were actively infected with it, or had recovered from it provided the deeply sampled blood TCRbeta repertoires that made up the dataset. Nearly every sample came with metadata listing a de-identified subject ID, COVID-19 status, age in years and sex. The repertoires were made available in a free public database intended to serve as a resource for research on the immune response to SARS-CoV-2. HLA class I and class II types, where available, came from metadata supplied by the sample provider rather than from assay-based typing. The prospective study material was composed of cDNA or gDNA derived from T cells, B-cell-depleted T cells, or PBMCs.

The immunoSEQ Assay, a bias-controlled multiplex PCR, was used to amplify TCRbeta CDR3 regions from genomic DNA. Regarding the original processing steps: The number of nucleated cells in each sample was estimated by amplification of reference gene primers within the assay. To quantify the absolute abundance of each unique TCRbeta CDR3 rearrangement, sequence reads were collapsed and filtered. For each sample, productive Simpson clonality was calculated by taking the square root of Simpson's diversity index across productive rearrangements. TCRdb re-hosts the immuneACCESS table, in-frame sequences only. Its copies lack some clones; in the studies checked, an unresolved V gene accounts for under half of them, and the cause for the rest is not known. Clonal size and the V and J genes are those of that table, whereas D and trimming came from the DNA. This sample gives roughly 80,000 clones in total; around 80% of them show up just once. In total, the top ten clones hold 20% to 25% of the sample.

Ends trimmed: V by 1 base, J by 6 bases; bases unmatched to a gene: 2. Inclusive of the bounding cysteine and phenylalanine, the CDR3 is 15 residues long. The DNA shown is the 45-base CDR3, in frame from base 1. From a lookup of the germline V gene, CDR1 and CDR2 are MDHEN and SYDVKM. Comment on this clone: It has no known antigen specificity. Base qualities are not recorded, but no much larger clone differs from it by a single base.

Whole blood was collected in K2EDTA tubes by collaborating institutions according to the institutions' own protocols. Collaborator samples were shipped for TCRbeta analysis as frozen whole blood, isolated PBMCs, or DNA extracted from either sample type. What the work shows at the level of the full study, not this receptor alone: The quantity of clinical and demographic metadata differed by source and by participant and was supplied without curation.

The sample consisted of peripheral blood. The sequence derives from a human donor in a cohort sampled during active COVID-19. The rearrangement joined TRBV28 to TRBJ1-6; 8 central nucleotides agree with TRBD1. The DNA sequence is as follows: TGTGCCAGCAGTTTATTGACAGGGGTTAATTCACCCCTCCACTTT. Protein translation: CASSLLTGVNSPLHF.